A selection of T cell receptor beta chains follows, all from one sample in a study of T cell responses to AZD1222 COVID-19 vaccine. Method: immunoSEQ multiplex PCR; TCRdb's copy keeps in-frame clones and lacks some. The sample carries about 18,000 clones, roughly nine tenths recorded once. The material was peripheral blood, obtained 28 days after the second AZD1222 dose. Receptor source: an adult who received the AZD1222 COVID-19 vaccine. Each CDR3 is given with its conserved first and last residue. The order of the fields is V gene, clone size, D gene, J gene, CDR3 DNA, CDR3 protein. D genes are given only for firm matches. Only some rows state a clone size, as once, few, many or a class for expanded clones.

>TRBV2|NA|TRBD1|TRBJ1-6
TGTGCCAGCAGTGAGGGACAGGGGTATTCACCCCTCCACTTT
CASSEGQGYSPLHF
>TRBV5-1|NA|NA|TRBJ1-3
TGCGCCAGCAGCTTGGAGGGCAGGGCTGGAAACACCATATATTTT
CASSLEGRAGNTIYF
>TRBV5-1|NA|NA|TRBJ1-2
TGCGCCAGCAGCTTTATGGTAGGCACGACGAATTATGGCTACACCTTC
CASSFMVGTTNYGYTF
>TRBV10-1|NA|NA|TRBJ1-4
TGCGCCAGCAGTGAGACTGTCGGTTCTAATGAAAAACTGTTTTTT
CASSETVGSNEKLFF
>TRBV29-1|NA|NA|TRBJ2-5
TGCAGCGCCTGCGGGCAGGTCGTCGGGGAGACCCAGTACTTC
CSACGQVVGETQYF
>TRBV5-6|NA|TRBD2|TRBJ2-2
TGTGCCAGCAGCTTGGGGACTAGCGCCGGGGAGCTGTTTTTT
CASSLGTSAGELFF
>TRBV28|once|NA|TRBJ2-7
TGTGCCAGCAGCTCAGGCCTAGTCTACGAGCAGTACTTC
CASSSGLVYEQYF
>TRBV6-1|NA|NA|TRBJ1-2
TGTGCCAGCAGTGAAATGCGGGACTATAACTATGGCTACACCTTC
CASSEMRDYNYGYTF
>TRBV27|NA|TRBD1|TRBJ1-5
TGTGCCAGCAGTCCCCGACAGGGGCGTTTAGGCAATCAGCCCCAGCATTTT
CASSPRQGRLGNQPQHF
>TRBV7-7|once|TRBD2|TRBJ2-4
TGTGCTAGCAGCTATCCGGCACCTCGCGGGAGTTGGGCCAAAAACATTCAGTACTTC
CASSYPAPRGSWAKNIQYF
>TRBV30|few|NA|TRBJ2-7
TGTGCCTGGAGTGTAGGCTACGAGCAGTACTTC
CAWSVGYEQYF
>TRBV24-1|NA|NA|TRBJ2-5
TGTGCCACCAGTGATCTGTCAGCACTCCAAGAGACCCAGTACTTC
CATSDLSALQETQYF
>TRBV6-6|NA|NA|TRBJ2-5
TGTGCCAGCAGTTACTCAAGGGGCGAAGAGACCCAGTACTTC
CASSYSRGEETQYF
>TRBV6-5|NA|TRBD1|TRBJ2-7
TGTGCCTCTTGGAGGACAGGCAATACCTACGAGCAGTACTTC
CASWRTGNTYEQYF
>TRBV5-6|NA|NA|TRBJ2-5
TGTGCCAGCAGCTTTCTAGACAATCCGTACCAAGAGACCCAGTACTTC
CASSFLDNPYQETQYF
>TRBV7-3|NA|NA|TRBJ2-3
TGTGCCAGCAGCCCACCTAGCACAGATACGCAGTATTTT
CASSPPSTDTQYF
>TRBV11-1|NA|NA|TRBJ1-2
TGTGCCAGCAGCCCTAACGGCTATGGCTACACCTTC
CASSPNGYGYTF
>TRBV3-1/TRBV3-2|NA|NA|TRBJ1-6
TGTGCCAGCCGGCTCGACTTAAATTCACCCCTCCACTTT
CASRLDLNSPLHF
>TRBV28|NA|NA|TRBJ1-5
TGTGCCAGCAGTGAACAGATCGGGGATCAGCCCCAGCATTTT
CASSEQIGDQPQHF
>TRBV7-2|NA|NA|TRBJ1-2
TGTGCCAGCAGCCCCCGGGAGGGCAATGGCTACACCTTC
CASSPREGNGYTF
>TRBV7-6|NA|NA|TRBJ1-1
TGTGCCAGCAGCTTAGCATACCGGGACAAGAACACTGAAGCTTTCTTT
CASSLAYRDKNTEAFF
>TRBV12-3/TRBV12-4|NA|NA|TRBJ2-2
TGTGCCAGCAGCTACGATGGAACCGGGGAGCTGTTTTTT
CASSYDGTGELFF
>TRBV7-6|NA|NA|TRBJ1-5
TGTGCCAGCAGCTTAGCAGATTATCAGCCCCAGCATTTT
CASSLADYQPQHF
>TRBV5-1|NA|NA|TRBJ2-1
TGCGCCAGCAGCGCCCAGACGGGAGTCGGCGTTGAGCAGTTCTTC
CASSAQTGVGVEQFF
>TRBV23-1|NA|TRBD1|TRBJ1-1
TGCGCCAGCGGGAGACAGGGGGCAGAATGGACTGAAGCTTTCTTT
CASGRQGAEWTEAFF
>TRBV29-1|NA|TRBD1|TRBJ1-1
TGCAGCGTTCAGACAGGGGGGGACACTGAAGCTTTCTTT
CSVQTGGDTEAFF
>TRBV5-1|NA|NA|TRBJ1-1
TGCGCCAGCAGCCCCGATTTGGACACTGAAGCTTTCTTT
CASSPDLDTEAFF
>TRBV6-1|NA|NA|TRBJ1-5
TGTGCCAGCAGTGAACTAGGGATCAGCAATCAGCCCCAGCATTTT
CASSELGISNQPQHF
>TRBV3-1/TRBV3-2|NA|NA|TRBJ2-5
TGTGCCAGCAGCCGGCTGGGGCAGGAGGAGACCCAGTACTTC
CASSRLGQEETQYF
>TRBV5-8|NA|NA|TRBJ2-2
TGTGCCAGCAGCTTGGATAGAGCGAACACCGGGGAGCTGTTTTTT
CASSLDRANTGELFF
>TRBV5-6|NA|NA|TRBJ1-4
TGTGCCAGCAGCTTGATAAGGGGCGCGAATGAAAAACTGTTTTTT
CASSLIRGANEKLFF
>TRBV6-5|NA|NA|TRBJ1-4
TGTGCCAGCAGTTACTCTCTGAATTATAATGAAAAACTGTTTTTT
CASSYSLNYNEKLFF
>TRBV4-1|NA|NA|TRBJ1-6
TGCGCCAGCAGTCAATACGCGGCCGATTCACCCCTCCACTTT
CASSQYAADSPLHF
>TRBV11-2|NA|NA|TRBJ1-2
TGTGCCAGCAGCTTAGCACGAGGGCCCTACTATGGCTACACCTTC
CASSLARGPYYGYTF
>TRBV27|NA|TRBD1|TRBJ1-1
TGTGCCAGCAGGATACAGGGGTTGAACACTGAAGCTTTCTTT
CASRIQGLNTEAFF
>TRBV18|NA|TRBD1|TRBJ1-3
TGTGCCAGCTCAACGACAGGGGGAGGTGGAAACACCATATATTTT
CASSTTGGGGNTIYF
>TRBV19|NA|TRBD1|TRBJ2-5
TGTGCCAGTAGTACGTACGGGACAGGGAATTACCAAGAGACCCAGTACTTC
CASSTYGTGNYQETQYF
>TRBV6-6|NA|NA|TRBJ1-3
TGTGCCAGCAGTTATAATCAGGTGTCTGGAAACACCATATATTTT
CASSYNQVSGNTIYF
>TRBV30|NA|NA|TRBJ1-1
TGTGCCTGGGTTATCGTCACTGAAGCTTTCTTT
CAWVIVTEAFF
>TRBV7-9|NA|NA|TRBJ2-7
TGTGCCAGCAGCCCCCCGGGACTCCCACCCTACGAGCAGTACTTC
CASSPPGLPPYEQYF
>TRBV5-4|NA|TRBD2|TRBJ2-5
TGTGCCAGCAGCACCCCTGTCGGGGGGTATCAAGAGACCCAGTACTTC
CASSTPVGGYQETQYF
>TRBV7-3|NA|NA|TRBJ2-6
TGTGCCAGCAGCTCAACAGGGTTAGGAGGGGCCAACGTCCTGACTTTC
CASSSTGLGGANVLTF
>TRBV5-6|NA|NA|TRBJ2-4
TGTGCCAGCAGTAACAACCCTAAGGGGATTCAGTACTTC
CASSNNPKGIQYF
>TRBV15|NA|NA|TRBJ2-4
TGTGCCACCAGCAGAGATAGGGCAGCTAAAATTCAGTACTTC
CATSRDRAAKIQYF
>TRBV2|NA|NA|TRBJ1-6
TGTGCCAGCATCCAACAGCCCGGTTCACCCCTCCACTTT
CASIQQPGSPLHF
>TRBV5-6|NA|TRBD2|TRBJ2-2
TGTGCCAGCAGCTTGGGCCTAGCGGGGACCGGGGAGCTGTTTTTT
CASSLGLAGTGELFF
>TRBV29-1|NA|TRBD2|TRBJ2-7
TGCAGCGCCGGGGGGGAGGCCCTCTACGAGCAGTACTTC
CSAGGEALYEQYF
>TRBV5-1|NA|TRBD1|TRBJ2-5
TGCGCCAGCAGCGGAGGGACAGGGGGATACCAAGAGACCCAGTACTTC
CASSGGTGGYQETQYF
>TRBV29-1|NA|NA|TRBJ1-6
TGCAGCGTTGCGTACAGGGCTAATTCACCCCTCCACTTT
CSVAYRANSPLHF
>TRBV5-4|NA|TRBD1|TRBJ1-2
TGTGCCAGCAGGACACAGGGGGCCTATGGCTACACCTTC
CASRTQGAYGYTF
>TRBV24-1|NA|NA|TRBJ2-5
TGTGCCACCAGGCCGAGTGCTAGCCCAGAGACCCAGTACTTC
CATRPSASPETQYF
>TRBV6-1|once|NA|TRBJ2-6
TGTGCCAGCAGTCTTAGACAGTCTGGGGCCAACGTCCTGACTTTC
CASSLRQSGANVLTF
>TRBV16|NA|NA|TRBJ2-3
TGTGCCAGCAGCCAATACGGAAGTGTCACAGATACGCAGTATTTT
CASSQYGSVTDTQYF
>TRBV28|NA|NA|TRBJ1-3
TGTGCCAGCAGTTTCGGCTACTCTGGAAACACCATATATTTT
CASSFGYSGNTIYF
>TRBV5-5|NA|NA|TRBJ1-3
TGTGCCAGCAGCATGACAGCGCAATCTGGAAACACCATATATTTT
CASSMTAQSGNTIYF
>TRBV11-2|NA|NA|TRBJ2-3
TGTGCCAGCCTAACCTACGGAGATACGCAGTATTTT
CASLTYGDTQYF
>TRBV5-1|once|TRBD2|TRBJ2-1
TGCGCCAGCAAAGGCGGACTAGAGGGCAATGAGCAGTTCTTC
CASKGGLEGNEQFF
>TRBV11-2|NA|NA|TRBJ2-7
TGTGCCAGCAGCTTTGGGGGAGGACAGCGGGATTACGAGCAGTACTTC
CASSFGGGQRDYEQYF
>TRBV20-1|NA|NA|TRBJ2-5
TGCAGTGCTATTTGGGGAGAGACCCAGTACTTC
CSAIWGETQYF